The present T cell receptor (beta chain) was sequenced within a study of T cell repertoires in cytomegalovirus infection. The overall study: Both CMV infection and a matching HLA type were indicated by public TCR beta signatures. General study points: Based on cumulative public TCR beta family frequency, carriers of CMV plus the relevant HLA were identified. What dominated the ex vivo response were HLA-C-restricted CMV-specific TCR beta clonotypes.

This clonotype was counted many times. Its antigen remains unidentified. TCRdb reprocessed the reads with MiXCR, giving one entry per CDR3 protein. Among about 310,000 distinct CDR3 sequences listed, about 8.8% were seen once. The CDR3 totals 16 residues. Germline V CDR1 and CDR2: LGHNA, YSLEER. The germline V and J ends were trimmed by 0 bases and 4 bases, with 13 bases remaining between them. The sample was PBMCs. This clonotype was obtained from a human donor in good health (CMV status not recorded). Some clones in this sample may be carry-over from other donors' samples. The gene calls are TRBV4-3 and TRBJ2-1, with D tentatively TRBD1 or TRBD2 (5 bases each). CDR3 nucleotide sequence: TGCGCCAGCAGCCAAGATGTGGGACCCCCATACAATGAGCAGTTCTTC. Amino acid sequence: CASSQDVGPPYNEQFF.